The 14 T cell receptor beta chains below all came from one sample that was sequenced in a study of cytomegalovirus exposure and HLA in healthy donors (dated by TCRdb to 2016 to 2017). Receptor amplification or capture employed the immunoSEQ multiplex PCR assay. What TCRdb holds here is the immuneACCESS table cut down to in-frame rearrangements. Part of the clones is not present; checked against another copy, under half of the missing clones reflect an unresolved V gene, and the others are unexplained. The table for this sample lists 65,000 to 75,000 clones; 96% of them were counted only once. The ten biggest clones cover over 3.5% of the sample. Sample: PBMCs. The receptors here all came from a woman aged 18-35 years in good health and CMV-seropositive.

This chain joins TRBV27 and TRBJ2-2, with a weak D call TRBD1 (5 bases). Per germline, CDR1 MNHEY and CDR2 SMNVEV (reference sequence). The CDR3 is made up of 15 amino acids. Trimming cost V 0 bases and J 9 bases, with 14 bases left between them. The CDR3 DNA reads TGTGCCAGCAGTTTATCCACCTCCCAGGGCCGGGAGCTGTTTTTT. Protein sequence: CASSLSTSQGRELFF.

This chain links TRBV27 with TRBJ2-3; a possible D gene is TRBD2 (6 bases). CDR1 is MNHEY and CDR2 is SMNVEV in the germline V gene (reference sequence). V lost 6 bases to trimming and J lost 2 bases, with 15 bases between them. CDR3 length equals 15 residues. CDR3 in DNA: TGTGCCAGCAGCCGATTCAGGGAGGTCACAGATACGCAGTATTTT. The encoded protein is CASSRFREVTDTQYF.

This chain joins TRBV7-2 and TRBJ2-5, with D perhaps TRBD1 (5 bases). The V end was cut by 1 base, the J end by 5 bases, with 8 bases between. The CDR3 is 13 residues long. CDR1 is SGHTA and CDR2 is FQGNSA in the germline V gene. The CDR3 here is CASSLEGAETQYF. In nucleotides, the CDR3 is TGTGCCAGCAGCTTAGAAGGGGCCGAGACCCAGTACTTC.

The chain's CDR3 is CASSLLTGGVGTQYF. Written as DNA, the CDR3 is TGTGCCAGCAGTTTATTGACAGGGGGAGTAGGGACCCAGTACTTC. The J gene is TRBJ2-5, the V gene TRBV28; 9 bases are a match to TRBD1. Trimming removed 1 base from V and 7 bases from J; junction bases left unmatched: 7. Germline V gene sequence: CDR1 MDHEN, CDR2 SYDVKM. CDR3 length: 15 residues. Supplemented by reference TRBV28 and TRBJ2-5, the full variable domain reads DVKVTQSSRYLVKRTGEKVFLECVQDMDHENMFWYRQDPGLGLRLIYFSYDVKMKEKGDIPEGYSVSREKKERFSLILESASTNQTSMYLCASSLLTGGVGTQYFGPGTRLLVL.

The chain joins TRBV28 to TRBJ1-5, with 9 bases identical to TRBD1. Germline V CDR1 and CDR2: MDHEN, SYDVKM. V was pared by 4 bases and J by 5 bases, with 6 bases of the junction left unmatched. This CDR3 comprises 15 residues. The DNA of the CDR3 is TGTGCCAGCAGTTCTACAGGGGGCTACGATCAGCCCCAGCATTTT. Protein sequence: CASSSTGGYDQPQHF.

The chain uses TRBV4-3 and TRBJ2-2; D might be TRBD2 (5 bases). The CDR3 is 19 amino acids. Per the germline V gene, CDR1 is LGHNA and CDR2 is YSLEER. V was clipped by 1 base and J by 5 bases, with 23 bases between them. CDR3 region: CASSQGRPRGLPNTGELFF. The CDR3 nucleotides read TGCGCCAGCAGCCAAGGGAGACCACGGGGATTACCTAATACCGGGGAGCTGTTTTTT.

The V call is TRBV28, the J call TRBJ1-3; 8 bases fit TRBD1. This CDR3 is 12 amino acids long. Looked up from germline, CDR1 is MDHEN and CDR2 is SYDVKM. With V trimmed by 10 bases and J by 5 bases, 4 bases remained unmatched. The CDR3 coding sequence is TGTGCCACCAGACAGGGGAGAAACACCATATATTTT. Residues: CATRQGRNTIYF.

This clone was seen a handful of times. This rearrangement joins TRBV18 to TRBJ1-4, with D tentatively TRBD1 (5 bases). CDR1 and CDR2 (germline): KGHSH, LQKENI. V gave up 3 bases and J gave up 7 bases, with 12 bases separating them. The CDR3 runs 14 residues. As DNA, the CDR3 is TGTGCCAGCTCACCCGCAGGGTATTTTGAAAAACTGTTTTTT. It encodes CASSPAGYFEKLFF.

This rearrangement joins TRBV4-2 to TRBJ2-2; 11 nucleotides match TRBD2. Germline V gene lookup returns CDR1 LGHNA and CDR2 YNFKEQ. The length of the CDR3 is 18 residues. V was pared by 1 base and J by 3 bases, with 7 bases of the junction left unmatched. In nucleotides, the CDR3 is TGTGCCAGCAGCCAAGCCCCCGGGACTAGCGGCTACACCGGGGAGCTGTTTTTT. Protein: CASSQAPGTSGYTGELFF.

J is TRBJ1-1 and V is TRBV29-1, with a weak D call TRBD1 (5 bases). V lost 4 bases, J lost 1 base, and 7 bases lay in between. The CDR3 runs 12 residues. Germline CDR1 and CDR2: SQVTM and ANQGSEA. The CDR3 spells CSVVGQNTEAFF. Written as DNA, the CDR3 is TGCAGCGTTGTGGGGCAGAACACTGAAGCTTTCTTT.

The rearrangement joins TRBV4-2 to TRBJ2-1; 9 positions match TRBD2. The germline V gene encodes CDR1 LGHNA and CDR2 YNFKEQ. The CDR3 runs 15 residues. Trimming removed 4 bases from V and 5 bases from J; junction bases left unmatched: 6. The CDR3 DNA is TGTGCCAGCAGCCCGACTAGCGGAGCCGACAATGAGCAGTTCTTC. Translation: CASSPTSGADNEQFF.

The V gene is TRBV7-9, the J gene TRBJ2-5; 9 bases line up with TRBD2. The CDR3 is 15 amino acids. Unmatched junction bases numbered 3, after V lost 1 base and J lost 3 bases. Germline V lookup: CDR1 SEHNR, CDR2 FQNEAQ (reference sequence). The CDR3: CASSLEASGKETQYF. The CDR3 DNA reads TGTGCCAGCAGCTTAGAGGCTAGCGGGAAAGAGACCCAGTACTTC.

The chain links TRBV5-5 to TRBJ2-2, with a weak D call TRBD2 (6 bases). The CDR3 runs to 16 residues. V was pared by 4 bases and J by 2 bases, with 15 bases between. Germline CDR1 is SGHKS and CDR2 is YYEKEE (reference sequence). CDR3 protein: CASSLGRTINTGELFF. The DNA for the CDR3 is TGTGCCAGCAGCCTTGGGAGGACTATTAACACCGGGGAGCTGTTTTTT.

This sequence joins TRBV28 and TRBJ1-2; 12 bases match TRBD1. This CDR3 region has 16 residues. Germline lookup yields CDR1 MDHEN and CDR2 SYDVKM. J lost 4 bases, V lost 4 bases, and 7 bases had no gene match. This chain's CDR3 is CASSYRDRGPGYGYTF. The DNA for the CDR3 is TGTGCCAGCAGTTACCGGGACAGGGGGCCTGGCTATGGCTACACCTTC.